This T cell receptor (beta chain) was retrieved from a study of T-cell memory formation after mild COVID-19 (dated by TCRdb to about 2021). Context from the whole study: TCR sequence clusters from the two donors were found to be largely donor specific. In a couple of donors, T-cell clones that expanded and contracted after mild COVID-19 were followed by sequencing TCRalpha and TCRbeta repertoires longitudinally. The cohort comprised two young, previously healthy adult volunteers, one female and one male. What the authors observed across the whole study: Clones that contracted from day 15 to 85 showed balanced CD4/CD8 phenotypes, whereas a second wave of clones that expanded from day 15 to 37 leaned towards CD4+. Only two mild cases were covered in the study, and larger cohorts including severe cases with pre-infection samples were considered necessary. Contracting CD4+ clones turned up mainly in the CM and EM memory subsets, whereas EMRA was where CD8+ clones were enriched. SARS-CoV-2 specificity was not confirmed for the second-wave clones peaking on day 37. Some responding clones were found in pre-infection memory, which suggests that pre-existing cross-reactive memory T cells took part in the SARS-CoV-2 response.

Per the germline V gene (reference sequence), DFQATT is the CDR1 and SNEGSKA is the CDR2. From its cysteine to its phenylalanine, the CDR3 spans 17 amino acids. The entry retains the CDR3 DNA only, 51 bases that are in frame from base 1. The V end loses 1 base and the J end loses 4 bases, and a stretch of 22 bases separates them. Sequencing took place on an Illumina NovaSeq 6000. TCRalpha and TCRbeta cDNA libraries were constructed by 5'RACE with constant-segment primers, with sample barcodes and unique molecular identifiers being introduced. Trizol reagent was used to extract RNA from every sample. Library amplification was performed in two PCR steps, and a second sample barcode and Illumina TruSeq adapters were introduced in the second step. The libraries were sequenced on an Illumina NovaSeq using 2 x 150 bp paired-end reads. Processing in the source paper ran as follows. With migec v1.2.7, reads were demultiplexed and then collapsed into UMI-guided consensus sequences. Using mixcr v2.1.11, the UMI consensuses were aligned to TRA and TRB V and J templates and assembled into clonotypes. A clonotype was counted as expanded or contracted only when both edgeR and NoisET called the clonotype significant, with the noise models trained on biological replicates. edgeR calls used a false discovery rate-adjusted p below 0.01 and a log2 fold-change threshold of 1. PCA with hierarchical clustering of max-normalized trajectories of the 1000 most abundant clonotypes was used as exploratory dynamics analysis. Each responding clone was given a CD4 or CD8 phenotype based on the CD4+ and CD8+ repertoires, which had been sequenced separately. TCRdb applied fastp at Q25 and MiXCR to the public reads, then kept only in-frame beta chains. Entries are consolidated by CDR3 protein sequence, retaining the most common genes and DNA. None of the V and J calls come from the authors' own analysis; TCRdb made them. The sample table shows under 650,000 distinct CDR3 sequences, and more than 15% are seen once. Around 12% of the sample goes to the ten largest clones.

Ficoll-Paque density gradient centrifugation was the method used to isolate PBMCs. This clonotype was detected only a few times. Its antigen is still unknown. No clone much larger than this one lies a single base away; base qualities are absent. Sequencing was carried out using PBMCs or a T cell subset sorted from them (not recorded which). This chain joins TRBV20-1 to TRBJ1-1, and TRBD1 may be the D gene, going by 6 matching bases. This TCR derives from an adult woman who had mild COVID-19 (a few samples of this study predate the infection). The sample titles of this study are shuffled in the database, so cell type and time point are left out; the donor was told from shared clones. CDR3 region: CSARVALLGTRGTEAFF. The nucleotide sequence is TGCAGTGCTAGAGTCGCCCTCCTGGGAACCAGGGGCACTGAAGCTTTCTTT.